This entry concerns a single T cell receptor beta chain. Its binding antigen is unknown. Base qualities are not provided; no much larger clone lies one nucleotide away. From the germline V gene, CDR1 is SGHRS and CDR2 is YFSETQ. The CDR3 contains 14 residues, cysteine and phenylalanine counted. The only DNA kept is the CDR3, 42 bases in frame from the first base. V drops 2 bases and J drops 1 base, leaving 9 bases in between. The CDR3 regions of human TCRbeta chains were analyzed by immunosequencing. Regarding the original processing steps: Repertoire TCRs were matched against a reference library of SARS-CoV-2-specific TCRs generated with the MIRA antigen-specificity platform. Breadth meant the fraction of unique TCRs that were SARS-CoV-2-associated, whereas depth meant the fraction of total T cells that were SARS-CoV-2-associated. Using the MIRA data, each spike-specific TCR was mapped to the spike region that the TCR reacts to and placed in a CD4 or CD8 class. Log10-transformed breadth and depth values were compared by one-way ANOVA with Sidak's multiple comparisons tests. In TCRdb, the immuneACCESS table is reduced to in-frame sequences with V and J assigned. These tables do not hold every clone; where another copy was compared, an unresolved V gene accounts for under half, and the others remain unexplained. V and J calls and clone size are given by that table; D and trimming were obtained from the DNA. This sample holds 150,000 to 180,000 clones; about nine tenths were observed only once. The leading ten clones occupy under 7% of the sample.

This specimen comes from a study of T cell responses to AZD1222 COVID-19 vaccine (dated by TCRdb to about 2021). Context from the whole study: TCR sequencing was performed for 230 to 250 trial participants, of whom 200 to 210 were given two doses of AZD1222 and some 26 were given two doses of MenACWY control vaccine. Trial participants were enrolled into age subgroups of 18-55, 56-69 and 70-plus years, which contained approximately 150, 28 and 58 TCR-sequenced participants, respectively.

According to the study, the label for this sample's time point signals: baseline before first vaccination. Taken with the paper, the label for treatment or condition translates to: meningococcal conjugate vaccine given as trial control. Vaccinee samples came from UK trials COV001 and COV002, including a single-blind randomized controlled phase 2/3 trial of AZD1222 (ChAdOx1 nCoV-19) in healthy adults. For TCRbeta chain sequencing, PBMC samples were collected from trial participants at day 0 and at day 28 after the second dose. Study-wide findings and limitations: In the small 56-69-year group, the increase in depth fell short of significance, most likely because of low power. Most participants were white British and females outnumbered males, and the authors suggested that clonal diversity may have been underestimated. Only five or six AZD1222 recipients were SARS-CoV-2 seropositive at baseline, limiting conclusions about previously exposed vaccinees. After two AZD1222 doses, both the breadth and the depth of spike-specific TCRs were significantly higher than at day 0 and than in MenACWY recipients. Because no samples from the day 14 peak response were available, repertoires could be characterized only after the peak T cell response. Reportedly, almost half of the unique spike-specific TCRs recognized epitopes lying outside the regions that are mutated in the B.1.351 and B.1.1.7 variants. The whole spike protein was spanned by vaccine-associated CD4 TCRs, and dominant responses were seen in regions 160-218 and 743-854.

The sequenced sample was peripheral blood, obtained on day 0 of MenACWY control vaccination. The sequence was collected from an adult in good health. The chain is made from TRBV5-1 and TRBJ1-1; tentative D gene TRBD1, with 6 bases matching. The nucleotides read TGCGCCAGCAGCTTACCGGGACAGAACACTGAAGCTTTCTTT. It codes for CASSLPGQNTEAFF.